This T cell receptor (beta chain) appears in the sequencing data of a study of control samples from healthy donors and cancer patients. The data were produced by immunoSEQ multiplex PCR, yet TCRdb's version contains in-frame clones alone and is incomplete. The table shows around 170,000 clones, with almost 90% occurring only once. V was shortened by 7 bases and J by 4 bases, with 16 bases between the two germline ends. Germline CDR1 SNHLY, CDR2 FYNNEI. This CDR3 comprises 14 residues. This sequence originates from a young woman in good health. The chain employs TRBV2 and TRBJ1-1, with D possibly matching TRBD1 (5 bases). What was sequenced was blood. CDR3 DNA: TGTGCCAGCATGCTGGGACGTCTGGGCACTGAAGCTTTCTTT. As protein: CASMLGRLGTEAFF.